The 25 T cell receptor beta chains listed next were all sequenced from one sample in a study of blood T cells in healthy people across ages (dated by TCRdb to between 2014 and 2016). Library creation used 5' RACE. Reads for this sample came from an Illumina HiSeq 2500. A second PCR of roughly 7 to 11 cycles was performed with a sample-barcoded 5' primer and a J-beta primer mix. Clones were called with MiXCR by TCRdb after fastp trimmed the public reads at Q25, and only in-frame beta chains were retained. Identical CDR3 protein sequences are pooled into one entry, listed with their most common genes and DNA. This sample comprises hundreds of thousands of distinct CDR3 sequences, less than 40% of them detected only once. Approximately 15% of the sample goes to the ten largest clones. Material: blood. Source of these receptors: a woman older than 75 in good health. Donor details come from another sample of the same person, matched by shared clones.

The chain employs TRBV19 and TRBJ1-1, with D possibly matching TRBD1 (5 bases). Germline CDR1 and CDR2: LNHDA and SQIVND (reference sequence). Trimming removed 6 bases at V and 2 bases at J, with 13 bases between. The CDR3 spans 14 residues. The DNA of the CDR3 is TGTGCCAGTAGGGGGGACTGGATCAACACTGAAGCTTTCTTT. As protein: CASRGDWINTEAFF.

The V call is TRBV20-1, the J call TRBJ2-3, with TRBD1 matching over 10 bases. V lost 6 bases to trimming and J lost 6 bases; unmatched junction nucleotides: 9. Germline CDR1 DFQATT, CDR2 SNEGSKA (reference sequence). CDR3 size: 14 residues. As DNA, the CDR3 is TGCAGTGCCCCGGGACAGGGGAGTCACGATACGCAGTATTTT. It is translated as CSAPGQGSHDTQYF.

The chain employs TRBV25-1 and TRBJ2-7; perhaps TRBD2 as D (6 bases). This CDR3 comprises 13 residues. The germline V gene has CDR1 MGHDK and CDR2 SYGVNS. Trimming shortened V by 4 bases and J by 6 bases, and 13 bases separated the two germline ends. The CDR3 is CASSVLPAGEQYF. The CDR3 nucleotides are TGTGCCAGCAGTGTACTCCCAGCGGGCGAGCAGTACTTC.

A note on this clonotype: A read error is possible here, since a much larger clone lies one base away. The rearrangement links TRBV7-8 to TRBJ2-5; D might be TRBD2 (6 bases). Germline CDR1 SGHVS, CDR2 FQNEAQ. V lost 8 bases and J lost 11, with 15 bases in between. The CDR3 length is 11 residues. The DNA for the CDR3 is TGTGCCAGCGGCTCGATCCGGGAGCAGTACTTC. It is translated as CASGSIREQYF.

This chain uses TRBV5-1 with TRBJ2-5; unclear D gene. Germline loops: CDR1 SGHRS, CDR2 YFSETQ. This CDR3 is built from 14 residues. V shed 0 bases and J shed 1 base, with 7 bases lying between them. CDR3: CASSLAASQETQYF. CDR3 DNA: TGCGCCAGCAGCTTGGCCGCTTCCCAAGAGACCCAGTACTTC.

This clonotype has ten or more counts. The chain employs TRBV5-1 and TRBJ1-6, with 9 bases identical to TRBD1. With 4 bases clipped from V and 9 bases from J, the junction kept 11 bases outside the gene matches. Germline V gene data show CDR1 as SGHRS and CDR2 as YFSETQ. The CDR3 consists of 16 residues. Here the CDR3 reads CASSDGTGKLRSPLHF. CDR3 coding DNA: TGCGCCAGCAGCGATGGGACAGGGAAACTTCGTTCACCCCTCCACTTT.

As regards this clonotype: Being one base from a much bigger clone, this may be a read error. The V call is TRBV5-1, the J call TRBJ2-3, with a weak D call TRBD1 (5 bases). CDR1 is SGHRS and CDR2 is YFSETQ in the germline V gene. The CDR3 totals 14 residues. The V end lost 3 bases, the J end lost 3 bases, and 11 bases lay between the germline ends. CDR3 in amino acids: CASSWGKITDTQYF. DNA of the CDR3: TGCGCCAGCAGCTGGGGCAAGATAACAGATACGCAGTATTTT.

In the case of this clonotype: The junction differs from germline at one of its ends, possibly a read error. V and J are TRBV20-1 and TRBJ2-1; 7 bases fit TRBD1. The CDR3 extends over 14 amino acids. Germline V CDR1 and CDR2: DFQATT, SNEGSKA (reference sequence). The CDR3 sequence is CGALKWDSQETQFF. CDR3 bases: TGCGGTGCGCTTAAATGGGACAGTCAAGAGACCCAGTTCTTC.

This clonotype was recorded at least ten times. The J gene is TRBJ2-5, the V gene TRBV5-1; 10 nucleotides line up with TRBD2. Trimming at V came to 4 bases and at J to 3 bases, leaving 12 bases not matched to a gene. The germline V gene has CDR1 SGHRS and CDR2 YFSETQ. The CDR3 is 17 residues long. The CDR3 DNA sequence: TGCGCCAGCAGCAGATGGGCTGCCGGGACTAGCGAAGAGACCCAGTACTTC. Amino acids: CASSRWAAGTSEETQYF.

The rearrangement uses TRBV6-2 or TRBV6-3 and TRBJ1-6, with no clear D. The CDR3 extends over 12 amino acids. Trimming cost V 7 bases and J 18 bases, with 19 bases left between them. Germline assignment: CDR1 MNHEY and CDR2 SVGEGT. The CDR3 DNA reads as TGTGCCAGCACCATATACTTGGCGACCCCCCACTTT. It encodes CASTIYLATPHF.

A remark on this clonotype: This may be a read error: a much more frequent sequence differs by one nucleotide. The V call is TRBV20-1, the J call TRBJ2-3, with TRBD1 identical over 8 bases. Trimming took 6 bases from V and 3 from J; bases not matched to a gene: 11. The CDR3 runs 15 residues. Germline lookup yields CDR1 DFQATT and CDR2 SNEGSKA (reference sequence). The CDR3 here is CSAIRDRRLTDTQYF. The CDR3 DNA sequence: TGCAGTGCAATCCGGGACAGGAGGTTGACAGATACGCAGTATTTT.

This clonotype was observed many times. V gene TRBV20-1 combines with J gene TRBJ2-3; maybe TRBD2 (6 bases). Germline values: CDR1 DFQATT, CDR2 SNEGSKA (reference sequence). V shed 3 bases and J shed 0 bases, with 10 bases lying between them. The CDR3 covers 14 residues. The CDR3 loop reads CSASPGTSTDTQYF. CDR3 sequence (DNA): TGCAGTGCTAGCCCCGGGACTAGCACAGATACGCAGTATTTT.

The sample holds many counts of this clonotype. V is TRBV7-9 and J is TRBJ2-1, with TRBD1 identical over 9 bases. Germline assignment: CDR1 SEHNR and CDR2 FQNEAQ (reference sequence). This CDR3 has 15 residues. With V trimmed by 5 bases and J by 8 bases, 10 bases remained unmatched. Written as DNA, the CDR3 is TGTGCCAGCAGCCCCGGACAGGGGTTCGTCGATGAGCAGTTCTTC. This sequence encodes CASSPGQGFVDEQFF. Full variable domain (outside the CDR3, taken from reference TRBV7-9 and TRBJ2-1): DTGVSQNPRHKITKRGQNVTFRCDPISEHNRLYWYRQTLGQGPEFLTYFQNEAQLEKSRLLSDRFSAERPKGSFSTLEIQRTEQGDSAMYLCASSPGQGFVDEQFFGPGTRLTVL.

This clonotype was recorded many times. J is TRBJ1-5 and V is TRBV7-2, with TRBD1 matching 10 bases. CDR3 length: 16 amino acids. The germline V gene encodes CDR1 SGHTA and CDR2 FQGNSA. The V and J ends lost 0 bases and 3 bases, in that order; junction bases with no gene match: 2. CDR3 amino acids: CASSLAGQGVNQPQHF. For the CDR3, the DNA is TGTGCCAGCAGCTTAGCTGGACAGGGGGTCAATCAGCCCCAGCATTTT.

The CDR3 is CASSEHQSPLHF. The CDR3 nucleotides read TGTGCCAGCAGTGAACATCAGTCACCCCTCCACTTT. V and J are TRBV6-1 and TRBJ1-6; D unresolved. The CDR3 length is 12 residues. The V end lost 2 bases, the J end lost 10 bases, and 6 bases lay between the germline ends. Germline CDR1 is MNHNS and CDR2 is SASEGT.

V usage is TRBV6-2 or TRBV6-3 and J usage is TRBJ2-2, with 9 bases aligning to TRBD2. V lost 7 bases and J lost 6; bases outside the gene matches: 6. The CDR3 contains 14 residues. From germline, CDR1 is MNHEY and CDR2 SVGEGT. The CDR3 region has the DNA TGTGCCAGCAATCTAGCGGGGCGGGCCGGGGAGCTGTTTTTT. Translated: CASNLAGRAGELFF.

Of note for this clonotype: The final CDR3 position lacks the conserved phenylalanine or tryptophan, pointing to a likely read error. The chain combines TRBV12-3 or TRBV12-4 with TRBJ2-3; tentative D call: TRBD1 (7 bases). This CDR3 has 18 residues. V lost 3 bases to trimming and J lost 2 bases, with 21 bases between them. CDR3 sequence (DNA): TGTGCCAGCAGTTTGGATTTCAGGGGGGCACTAACCACAGATACGCAGTATTCC. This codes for CASSLDFRGALTTDTQYS.

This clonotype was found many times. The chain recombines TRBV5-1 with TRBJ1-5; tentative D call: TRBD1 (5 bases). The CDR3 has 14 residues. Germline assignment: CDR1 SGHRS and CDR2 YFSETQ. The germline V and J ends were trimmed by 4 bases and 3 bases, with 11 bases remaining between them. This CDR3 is CASSRDGTNQPQHF. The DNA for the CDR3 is TGCGCCAGCAGCCGGGACGGAACCAATCAGCCCCAGCATTTT.

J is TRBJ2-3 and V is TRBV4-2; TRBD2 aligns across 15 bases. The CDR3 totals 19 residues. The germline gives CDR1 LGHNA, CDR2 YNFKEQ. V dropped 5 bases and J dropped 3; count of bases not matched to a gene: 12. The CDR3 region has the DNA TGTGCCAGCAGCGGAGGGACTAGCGGGAGGCCAATGGTAACAGATACGCAGTATTTT. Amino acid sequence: CASSGGTSGRPMVTDTQYF.

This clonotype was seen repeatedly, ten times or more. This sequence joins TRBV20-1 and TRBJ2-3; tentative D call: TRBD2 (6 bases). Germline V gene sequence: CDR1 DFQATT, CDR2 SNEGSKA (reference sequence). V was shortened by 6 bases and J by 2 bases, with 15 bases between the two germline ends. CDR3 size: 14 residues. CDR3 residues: CSADLGGNTDTQYF. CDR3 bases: TGCAGTGCGGACCTAGGCGGGAACACAGATACGCAGTATTTT.

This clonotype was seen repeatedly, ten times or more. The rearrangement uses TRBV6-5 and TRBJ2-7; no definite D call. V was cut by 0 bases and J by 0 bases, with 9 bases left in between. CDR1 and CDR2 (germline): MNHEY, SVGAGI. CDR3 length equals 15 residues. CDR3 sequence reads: CASSYSRWSSYEQYF. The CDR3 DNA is TGTGCCAGCAGTTACTCGCGGTGGAGCTCCTACGAGCAGTACTTC.

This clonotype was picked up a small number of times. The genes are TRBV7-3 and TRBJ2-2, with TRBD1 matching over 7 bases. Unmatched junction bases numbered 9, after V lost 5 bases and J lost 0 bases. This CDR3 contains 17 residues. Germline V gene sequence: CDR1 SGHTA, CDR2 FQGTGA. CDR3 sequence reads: CASSQFLGTANTGELFF. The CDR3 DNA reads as TGTGCCAGCAGCCAATTCTTAGGGACAGCGAACACCGGGGAGCTGTTTTTT.

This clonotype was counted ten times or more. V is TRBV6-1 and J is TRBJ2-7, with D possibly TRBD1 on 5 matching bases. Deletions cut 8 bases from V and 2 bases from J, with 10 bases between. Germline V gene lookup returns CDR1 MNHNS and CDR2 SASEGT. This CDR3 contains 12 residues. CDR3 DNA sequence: TGTGCCAGCGACTCCAGGGCCTACGAGCAGTACTTC. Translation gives CASDSRAYEQYF.

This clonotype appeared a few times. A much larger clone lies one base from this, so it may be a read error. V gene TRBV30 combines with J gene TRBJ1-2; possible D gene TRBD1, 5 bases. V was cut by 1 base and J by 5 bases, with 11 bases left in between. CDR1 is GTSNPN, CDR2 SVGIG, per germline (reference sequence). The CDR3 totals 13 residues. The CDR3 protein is CAWSEDTCYGYTF. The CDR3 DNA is TGTGCCTGGAGTGAGGACACTTGTTATGGCTACACCTTC.

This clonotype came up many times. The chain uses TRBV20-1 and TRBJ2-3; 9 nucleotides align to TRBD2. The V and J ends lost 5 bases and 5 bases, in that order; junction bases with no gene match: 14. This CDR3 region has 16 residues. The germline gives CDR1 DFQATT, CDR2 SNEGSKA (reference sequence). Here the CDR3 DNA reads TGCAGTGCTCCCCCTCCTCGCGGGGGGGCCGTAGATACGCAGTATTTT. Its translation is CSAPPPRGGAVDTQYF.